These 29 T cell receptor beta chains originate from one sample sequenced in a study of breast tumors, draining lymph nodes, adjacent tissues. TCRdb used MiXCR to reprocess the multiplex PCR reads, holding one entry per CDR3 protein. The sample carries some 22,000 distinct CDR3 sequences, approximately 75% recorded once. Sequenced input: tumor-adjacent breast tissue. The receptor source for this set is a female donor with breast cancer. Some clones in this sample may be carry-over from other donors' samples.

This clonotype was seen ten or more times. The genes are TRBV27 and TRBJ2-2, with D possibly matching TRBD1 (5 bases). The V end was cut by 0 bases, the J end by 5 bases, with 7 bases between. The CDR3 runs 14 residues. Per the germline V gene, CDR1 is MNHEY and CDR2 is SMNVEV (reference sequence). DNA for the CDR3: TGTGCCAGCAGTTTATCGCCAGGGACCGGGGAGCTGTTTTTT. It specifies CASSLSPGTGELFF.

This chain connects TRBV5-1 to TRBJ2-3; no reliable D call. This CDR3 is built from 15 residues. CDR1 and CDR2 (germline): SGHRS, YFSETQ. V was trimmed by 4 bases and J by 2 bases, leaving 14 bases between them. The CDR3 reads CASSRSDGFTDTQYF. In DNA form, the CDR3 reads TGCGCCAGCAGCCGGTCAGACGGATTCACAGATACGCAGTATTTT.

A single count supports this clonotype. CDR3 protein: CASSPRTARYEQYF. CDR3 sequence (DNA): TGTGCCAGCAGCCCTCGGACAGCAAGGTACGAGCAGTACTTC. The chain couples TRBV13 to TRBJ2-7; TRBD1 might be the D (6 bases). Germline CDR1 is PRHDT and CDR2 is FYEKMQ (reference sequence). The germline V and J ends were trimmed by 5 bases and 4 bases, with 15 bases remaining between them. This CDR3 comprises 14 residues.

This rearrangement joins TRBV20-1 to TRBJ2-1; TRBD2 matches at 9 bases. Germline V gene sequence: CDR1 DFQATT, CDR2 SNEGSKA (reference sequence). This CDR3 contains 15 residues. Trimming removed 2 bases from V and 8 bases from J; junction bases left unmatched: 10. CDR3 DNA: TGCAGTGCTAGATATCGGGCGGCGGGAGGGCATGAGCAGTTCTTC. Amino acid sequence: CSARYRAAGGHEQFF.

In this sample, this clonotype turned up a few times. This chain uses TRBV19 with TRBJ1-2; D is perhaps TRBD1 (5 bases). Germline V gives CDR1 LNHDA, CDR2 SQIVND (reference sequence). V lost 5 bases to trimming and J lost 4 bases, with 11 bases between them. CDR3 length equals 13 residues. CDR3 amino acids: CASSAWGTYGYTF. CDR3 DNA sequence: TGTGCCAGTAGTGCCTGGGGGACCTATGGCTACACCTTC.

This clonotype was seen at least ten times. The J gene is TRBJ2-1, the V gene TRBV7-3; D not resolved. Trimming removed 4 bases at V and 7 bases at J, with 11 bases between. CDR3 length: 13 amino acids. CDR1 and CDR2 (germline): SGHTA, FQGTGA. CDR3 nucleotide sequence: TGTGCCAGCAGCTACTCGGCTGGGAATGAGCAGTTCTTC. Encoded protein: CASSYSAGNEQFF.

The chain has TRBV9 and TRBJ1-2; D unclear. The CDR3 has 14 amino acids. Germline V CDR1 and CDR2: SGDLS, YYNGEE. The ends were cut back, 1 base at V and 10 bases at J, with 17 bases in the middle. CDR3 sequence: CASSVMETGSDYTF. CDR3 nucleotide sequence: TGTGCCAGCAGCGTAATGGAAACGGGAAGTGACTACACCTTC.

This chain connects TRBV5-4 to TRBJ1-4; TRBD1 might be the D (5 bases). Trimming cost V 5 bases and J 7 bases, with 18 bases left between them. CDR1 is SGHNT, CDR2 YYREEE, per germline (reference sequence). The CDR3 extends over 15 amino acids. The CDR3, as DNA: TGTGCCAGCAGTACCCAGGGTGGAGGACGTGAAAAACTGTTTTTT. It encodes CASSTQGGGREKLFF.

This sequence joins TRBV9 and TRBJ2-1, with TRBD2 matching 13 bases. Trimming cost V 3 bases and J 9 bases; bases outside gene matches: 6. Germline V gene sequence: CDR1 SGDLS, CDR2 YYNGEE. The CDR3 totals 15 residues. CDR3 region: CASSGTSGSFGEQFF. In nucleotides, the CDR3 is TGTGCCAGCAGCGGGACTAGCGGGAGTTTTGGTGAGCAGTTCTTC.

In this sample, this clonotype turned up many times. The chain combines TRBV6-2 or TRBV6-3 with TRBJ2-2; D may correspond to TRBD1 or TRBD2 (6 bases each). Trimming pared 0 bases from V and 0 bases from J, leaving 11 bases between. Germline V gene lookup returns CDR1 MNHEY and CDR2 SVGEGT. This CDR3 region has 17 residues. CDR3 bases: TGTGCCAGCAGTTACTCCCCGGGGGCCGCGAACACCGGGGAGCTGTTTTTT. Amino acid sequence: CASSYSPGAANTGELFF.

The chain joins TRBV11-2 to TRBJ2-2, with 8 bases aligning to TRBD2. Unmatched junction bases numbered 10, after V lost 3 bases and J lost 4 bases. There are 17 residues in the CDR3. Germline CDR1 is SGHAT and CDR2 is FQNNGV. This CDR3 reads CASSFRRTSTSTGELFF. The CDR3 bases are TGTGCCAGCAGCTTTCGGAGGACTAGCACATCCACCGGGGAGCTGTTTTTT.

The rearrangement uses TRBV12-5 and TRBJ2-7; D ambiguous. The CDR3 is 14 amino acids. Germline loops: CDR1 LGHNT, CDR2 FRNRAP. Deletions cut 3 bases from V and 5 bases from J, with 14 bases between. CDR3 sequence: CASGLWQANHEQYF. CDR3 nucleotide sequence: TGTGCTAGTGGTTTATGGCAGGCGAACCACGAGCAGTACTTC.

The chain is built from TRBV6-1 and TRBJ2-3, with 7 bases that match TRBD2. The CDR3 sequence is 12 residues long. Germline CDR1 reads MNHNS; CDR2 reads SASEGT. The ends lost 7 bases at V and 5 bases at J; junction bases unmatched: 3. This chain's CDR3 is CASKGRVDTQYF. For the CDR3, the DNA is TGTGCCAGCAAGGGGAGGGTAGATACGCAGTATTTT.

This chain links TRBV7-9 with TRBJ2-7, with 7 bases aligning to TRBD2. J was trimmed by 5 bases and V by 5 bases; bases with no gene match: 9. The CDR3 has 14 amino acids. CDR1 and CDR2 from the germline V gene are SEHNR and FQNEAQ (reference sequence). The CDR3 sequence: CASSTWEGRDEQYF. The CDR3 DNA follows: TGTGCCAGCAGCACCTGGGAGGGGAGGGACGAGCAGTACTTC.

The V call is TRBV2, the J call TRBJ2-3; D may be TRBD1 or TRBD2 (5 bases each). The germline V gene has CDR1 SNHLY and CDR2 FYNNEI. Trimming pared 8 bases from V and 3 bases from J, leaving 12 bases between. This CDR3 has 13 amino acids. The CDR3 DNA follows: TGTGCCAGCCGCGTGGGACCAACAGATACGCAGTATTTT. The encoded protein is CASRVGPTDTQYF.

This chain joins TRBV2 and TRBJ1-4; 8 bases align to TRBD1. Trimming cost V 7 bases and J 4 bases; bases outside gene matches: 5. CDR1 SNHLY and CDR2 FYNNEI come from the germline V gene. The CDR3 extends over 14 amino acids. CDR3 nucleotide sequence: TGTGCCAGCAAACCAGGGGGCCATAATGAAAAACTGTTTTTT. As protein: CASKPGGHNEKLFF.

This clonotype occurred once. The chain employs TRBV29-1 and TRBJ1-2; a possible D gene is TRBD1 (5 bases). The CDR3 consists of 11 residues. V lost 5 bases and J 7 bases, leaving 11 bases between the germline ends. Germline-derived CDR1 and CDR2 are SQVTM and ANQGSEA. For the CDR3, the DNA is TGCAGCGTTCAGGGACTTGTTGGCTACACCTTC. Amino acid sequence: CSVQGLVGYTF.

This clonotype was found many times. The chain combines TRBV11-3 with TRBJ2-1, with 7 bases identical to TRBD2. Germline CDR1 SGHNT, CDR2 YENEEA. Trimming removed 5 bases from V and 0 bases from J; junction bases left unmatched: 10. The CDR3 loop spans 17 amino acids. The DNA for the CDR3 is TGTGCCAGCAGCGACCGCAGCGGCGGGAGCTCCTACAATGAGCAGTTCTTC. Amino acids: CASSDRSGGSSYNEQFF.

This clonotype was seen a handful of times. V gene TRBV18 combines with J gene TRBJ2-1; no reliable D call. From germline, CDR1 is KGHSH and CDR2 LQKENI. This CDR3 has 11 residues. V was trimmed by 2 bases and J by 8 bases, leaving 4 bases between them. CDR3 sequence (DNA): TGTGCCAGCTCACCAGTCGATGAGCAGTTCTTC. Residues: CASSPVDEQFF. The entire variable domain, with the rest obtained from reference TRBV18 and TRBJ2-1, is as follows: NAGVMQNPRHLVRRRGQEARLRCSPMKGHSHVYWYRQLPEEGLKFMVYLQKENIIDESGMPKERFSAEFPKEGPSILRIQQVVRGDSAAYFCASSPVDEQFFGPGTRLTVL.

CDR3 coding DNA: TGTGCCTGGAGTGTACAAGGGACACTAGGTAACGAGCAGTACTTC. Its translation is CAWSVQGTLGNEQYF. This sequence joins TRBV30 and TRBJ2-7, with D perhaps TRBD1 (6 bases). Germline CDR1 reads GTSNPN; CDR2 reads SVGIG (reference sequence). Trimming took off 0 bases at V and 5 bases at J, with 17 bases between the two ends. This CDR3 comprises 15 residues.

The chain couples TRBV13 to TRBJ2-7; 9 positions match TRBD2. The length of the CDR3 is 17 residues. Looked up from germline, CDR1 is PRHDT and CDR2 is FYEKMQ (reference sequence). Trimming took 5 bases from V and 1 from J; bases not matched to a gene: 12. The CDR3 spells CASSTTGFSGSSYEQYF. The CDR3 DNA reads TGTGCCAGCAGCACCACCGGCTTTAGCGGGAGTTCCTACGAGCAGTACTTC.

The DNA of the CDR3 is TGTGCCAGCAGGGGGACAGGAGGCTCTGGGGCCAACGTCCTGACTTTC. Protein sequence: CASRGTGGSGANVLTF. The chain combines TRBV5-4 with TRBJ2-6; TRBD1 matches at 8 bases. Germline V CDR1 and CDR2: SGHNT, YYREEE (reference sequence). Unmatched junction bases numbered 4, after V lost 5 bases and J lost 0 bases. The CDR3 is 16 amino acids.

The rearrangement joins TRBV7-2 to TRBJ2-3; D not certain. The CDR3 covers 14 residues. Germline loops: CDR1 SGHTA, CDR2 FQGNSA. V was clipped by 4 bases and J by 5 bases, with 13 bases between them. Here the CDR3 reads CASSSNFPGDTQYF. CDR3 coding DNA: TGTGCCAGCAGCTCCAACTTCCCTGGAGATACGCAGTATTTT.

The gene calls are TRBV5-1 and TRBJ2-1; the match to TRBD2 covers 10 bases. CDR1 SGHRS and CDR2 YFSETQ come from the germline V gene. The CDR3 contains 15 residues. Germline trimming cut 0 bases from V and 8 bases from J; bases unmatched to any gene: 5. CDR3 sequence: CASSLVASGSDEQFF. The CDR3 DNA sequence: TGCGCCAGCAGCTTGGTGGCTAGCGGGAGTGATGAGCAGTTCTTC.

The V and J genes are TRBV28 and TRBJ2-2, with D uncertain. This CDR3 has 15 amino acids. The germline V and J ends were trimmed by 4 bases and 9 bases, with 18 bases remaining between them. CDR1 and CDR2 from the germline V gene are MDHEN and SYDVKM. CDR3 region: CASSSRQSPGRELFF. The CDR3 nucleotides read TGTGCCAGCAGTTCGAGACAATCCCCTGGTAGGGAGCTGTTTTTT.

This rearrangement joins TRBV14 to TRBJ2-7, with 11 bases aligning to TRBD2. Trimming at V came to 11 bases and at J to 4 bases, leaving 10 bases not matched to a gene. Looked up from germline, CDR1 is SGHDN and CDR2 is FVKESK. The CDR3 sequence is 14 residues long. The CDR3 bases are TGTGCCGGACAACTAGCGGGAGAAGGATACGAGCAGTACTTC. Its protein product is CAGQLAGEGYEQYF.

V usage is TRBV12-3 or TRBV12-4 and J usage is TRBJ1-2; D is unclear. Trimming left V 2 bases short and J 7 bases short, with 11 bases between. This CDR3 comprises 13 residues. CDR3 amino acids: CASSLWSGSGYTF. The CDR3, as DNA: TGTGCCAGCAGTTTATGGTCGGGCAGTGGCTACACCTTC.

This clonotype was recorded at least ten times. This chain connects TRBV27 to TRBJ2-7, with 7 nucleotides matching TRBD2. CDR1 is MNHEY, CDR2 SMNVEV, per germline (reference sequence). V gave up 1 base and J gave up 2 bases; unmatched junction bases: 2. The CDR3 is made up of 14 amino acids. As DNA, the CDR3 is TGTGCCAGCAGTTTATGGGGGGGTACCTACGAGCAGTACTTC. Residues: CASSLWGGTYEQYF.

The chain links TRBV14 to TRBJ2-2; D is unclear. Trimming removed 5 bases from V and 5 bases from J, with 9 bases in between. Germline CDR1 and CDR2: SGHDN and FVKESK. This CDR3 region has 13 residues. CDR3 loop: CASSKKRTGELFF. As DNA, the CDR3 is TGTGCCAGCAGCAAAAAGAGGACCGGGGAGCTGTTTTTT.